Shown below are 5 T cell receptor beta chains from a single sample sequenced in a study of cytomegalovirus exposure and HLA in healthy donors. Primers: 60 Vbeta forward and 13 Jbeta reverse. Measured with immunoSEQ multiplex PCR; TCRdb has only the in-frame clones, and not every one. Of 35,000 to 45,000 clones listed, less than 85% are singletons. Sequencing was carried out using PBMCs. The receptors derive from a woman aged 18-30 years in good health and CMV-seropositive.

In DNA form, the CDR3 reads TGTGCCAGCAGCCAAGATCTAGCCAGCGCTGCCTACGAGCAGTACTTC. Translated, it gives CASSQDLASAAYEQYF. J is TRBJ2-7 and V is TRBV4-2; TRBD2 might be the D (5 bases). Trimming removed 0 bases from V and 2 bases from J, with 14 bases in between. The CDR3 has 16 residues. Germline assignment: CDR1 LGHNA and CDR2 YNFKEQ.

This clone came up a few times. The chain has TRBV4-2 and TRBJ1-3, with D possibly TRBD1 on 5 matching bases. V lost 1 base and J lost 3, with 16 bases in between. CDR3 length equals 17 residues. Germline V gene sequence: CDR1 LGHNA, CDR2 YNFKEQ. Here the CDR3 DNA reads TGTGCCAGCAGCCAAGTTGCTCCCGGGGGTAATGGAAACACCATATATTTT. It translates to CASSQVAPGGNGNTIYF.

J is TRBJ2-5 and V is TRBV6-1; 12 positions match TRBD2. Germline CDR1 reads MNHNS; CDR2 reads SASEGT. The CDR3 spans 18 residues. The junction had 9 bases not matched to a gene; V was cut back by 4 bases and J by 0 bases. The CDR3 loop reads CASSVGLAGSWYQETQYF. CDR3 nucleotides: TGTGCCAGCAGTGTTGGACTAGCGGGGAGTTGGTACCAAGAGACCCAGTACTTC.

This chain connects TRBV4-3 to TRBJ2-7, with 12 bases that match TRBD1. V shed 3 bases, J shed 7 bases, and the junction held 10 bases outside the gene matches. This CDR3 spans 16 amino acids. Germline CDR1 is LGHNA and CDR2 is YSLEER. CDR3 DNA: TGCGCCAGCAGCCAGGGTACTGGGACAGGGGGCCGGGAGCAGTACTTC. Amino acid sequence: CASSQGTGTGGREQYF.

The gene calls are TRBV13 and TRBJ2-5; 8 bases align to TRBD2. This CDR3 is 15 amino acids long. The V and J ends lost 4 bases and 11 bases, in that order; junction bases with no gene match: 15. Germline-derived CDR1 and CDR2 are PRHDT and FYEKMQ (reference sequence). The CDR3 coding sequence is TGTGCCAGCAGCTCATATAATCCCGGGGGGGAAGAGCAGTACTTC. The encoded protein is CASSSYNPGGEEQYF.